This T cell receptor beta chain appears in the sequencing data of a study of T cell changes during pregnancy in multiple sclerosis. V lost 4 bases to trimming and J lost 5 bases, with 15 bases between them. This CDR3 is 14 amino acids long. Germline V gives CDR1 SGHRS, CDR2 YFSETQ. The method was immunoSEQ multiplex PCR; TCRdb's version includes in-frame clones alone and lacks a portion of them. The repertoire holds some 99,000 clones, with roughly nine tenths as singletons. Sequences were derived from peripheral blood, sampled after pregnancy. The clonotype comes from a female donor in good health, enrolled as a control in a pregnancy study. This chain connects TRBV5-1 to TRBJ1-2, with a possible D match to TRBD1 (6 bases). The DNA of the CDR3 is TGCGCCAGCAGCCTTGCCTCCCAGGGGTATGGCTACACCTTC. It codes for CASSLASQGYGYTF.